This T cell receptor beta chain was identified in a study of T-cell reconstitution after alpha-beta-depleted transplantation in children. Unique molecular identifiers tagged the TCRbeta library. TCRdb redid the calling of the PCR reads with MiXCR, one entry per CDR3 protein. The profile shows roughly 220,000 distinct CDR3 sequences, about 8.8% of them singletons. Per germline, CDR1 SGHRS and CDR2 YFSETQ. V trimming: 0 bases; J trimming: 4 bases; junction bases outside the gene matches: 7. The CDR3 length is 17 residues. In this sample, this clonotype turned up many times. The chain uses TRBV5-1 and TRBJ2-3, with 11 bases lining up with TRBD2. The clonotype originates from a human donor who donated a stem cell graft to a child with SCID. The sample here was PBMCs from the stem cell graft donor, taken from the stem cell graft. The CDR3 coding sequence is TGCGCCAGCAGCTTGGCCTCTCTTAGCGGGGGGGCAGATACGCAGTATTTT. Its translation is CASSLASLSGGADTQYF.